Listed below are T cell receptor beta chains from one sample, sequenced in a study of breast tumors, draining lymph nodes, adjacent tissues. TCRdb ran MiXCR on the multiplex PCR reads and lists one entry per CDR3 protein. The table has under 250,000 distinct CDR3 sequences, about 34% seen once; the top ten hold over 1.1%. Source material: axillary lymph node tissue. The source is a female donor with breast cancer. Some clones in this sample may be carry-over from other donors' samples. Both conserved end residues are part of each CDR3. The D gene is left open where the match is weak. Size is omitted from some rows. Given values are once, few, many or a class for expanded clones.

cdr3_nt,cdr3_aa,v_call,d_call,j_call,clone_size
TGTGCCAGCAGCTTGGGGCGGGGGGACGAGCAGTACTTC,CASSLGRGDEQYF,TRBV7-2,TRBD2,TRBJ2-7,.
TGTGCCAGCTCACCAACAGGGAATGGCTACACCTTC,CASSPTGNGYTF,TRBV18,.,TRBJ1-2,many
TGCGCCAGCAGCCAAGATCGGGGGACTAGCGGGCGCTCCTACGAGCAGTACTTC,CASSQDRGTSGRSYEQYF,TRBV4-1,TRBD2,TRBJ2-7,many
TGTGCCAGTAGTATTCCAGGGTTGAACACTGAAGCTTTCTTT,CASSIPGLNTEAFF,TRBV19,.,TRBJ1-1,few
TGCAGTGCTAGAGACGGGACTAGGGATTCCTACGAGCAGTACTTC,CSARDGTRDSYEQYF,TRBV20-1,TRBD2,TRBJ2-7,.
TGTGCCAGCTCACCAGCGCCAGGGGGCGACGAGACCCAGTACTTC,CASSPAPGGDETQYF,TRBV18,TRBD1,TRBJ2-5,many
TGTGCTACGGCGAGGGACACCGGGGAGCTGTTTTTT,CATARDTGELFF,TRBV12-5,.,TRBJ2-2,many
TGTGCCAGTAGTATGTCAGATGGAGAGACCCAGTACTTC,CASSMSDGETQYF,TRBV19,.,TRBJ2-5,many
TGTGCCAGCAGTCGGGGCACCGGGGAGCTGTTTTTT,CASSRGTGELFF,TRBV18,.,TRBJ2-2,many
TGTGCCAGCAGTCACGGGACCCTAGCGGACGTGCTTCCTACGAGCAGTAATTCACCCCTCCACTTT,CASSHGTLADVLPTSSNSPLHF,TRBV6-4,.,TRBJ1-6,.
TGTGCCAGCAGCTTAGGAGGGGCAGGGGGCCGAAACGAGCAGTACTTC,CASSLGGAGGRNEQYF,TRBV7-2,TRBD1,TRBJ2-7,many
TGTGCCAGCAGCCAGGAGACAGGGCGCCTCTACAATGAGCAGTTCTTC,CASSQETGRLYNEQFF,TRBV9,TRBD1,TRBJ2-1,.
TGTGCCAGCAGCCCATCTCAACCCCTTTCCGAAGCTTTCTTT,CASSPSQPLSEAFF,TRBV7-6,.,TRBJ1-1,many
TGTGCCAGCAGCCCCTCCCTAGCGGCCAATAAGTACTTC,CASSPSLAANKYF,TRBV6-6,TRBD2,TRBJ2-7,many
TGTGCCAGCAGCGTTCGGGGTCCCGGGGAGCTGTTTTTT,CASSVRGPGELFF,TRBV7-2,.,TRBJ2-2,.
TGTGCCAGCAATTTGGACCTAGGGTATCAGCCCCAGCATTTT,CASNLDLGYQPQHF,TRBV5-5,.,TRBJ1-5,many
TGTGCCAGCAGCGCCGGGACAGGGGGACGGGGCCAAGAGACCCAGTACTTC,CASSAGTGGRGQETQYF,TRBV7-2,TRBD1,TRBJ2-5,many
TGTGCCAGCTCACCGAGGGCTAGCGGGTTCGGCTCCTACAATGAGCAGTTCTTC,CASSPRASGFGSYNEQFF,TRBV7-8,TRBD2,TRBJ2-1,.
TGTGCCAGCAGTTCTCAAGCGGGAGGCCCGTACGAGCAGTACTTC,CASSSQAGGPYEQYF,TRBV6-5,TRBD2,TRBJ2-7,many
TGCAGTGCTAGAGATAGGGCGTCGTTTAACTATGGCTACACCTTC,CSARDRASFNYGYTF,TRBV20-1,.,TRBJ1-2,many
TGTGCCAGCAGCCCACCCACGGGACAGTCGGAGGCCCAGTACTTC,CASSPPTGQSEAQYF,TRBV13,TRBD1,TRBJ2-5,many
TGTGCCAGTCTAGGACTACCCACAGATACGCAGTATTTT,CASLGLPTDTQYF,TRBV19,.,TRBJ2-3,many
TGTGCCAGCAGTAACAGGGTGGGACTACACACCGGGGAGCTGTTTTTT,CASSNRVGLHTGELFF,TRBV6-2/TRBV6-3,.,TRBJ2-2,.
TGTGCCAGCTCACCCGGGACTAGCGGGACCTCCTACGAGCAGTGCTTC,CASSPGTSGTSYEQCF,TRBV18,TRBD2,TRBJ2-7,.
TGTGCCAGCTACCGCGGACTAGCGGGTGCGCCTAGCACAGATACGCAGTATTTT,CASYRGLAGAPSTDTQYF,TRBV12-3/TRBV12-4,TRBD2,TRBJ2-3,many
TGTGCCAGCAGTCCTAGAAGGAACGGGGAGTATGGAAACACCATATATTTT,CASSPRRNGEYGNTIYF,TRBV2,.,TRBJ1-3,once
TGTGCCAGCTCAGAGGGAAGTGGGGCAGATACGCAGTATTTT,CASSEGSGADTQYF,TRBV6-1,.,TRBJ2-3,many
TGTGCCAGCAGTCCGCGGATAGGACCTACAGATACGCAGTATTTT,CASSPRIGPTDTQYF,TRBV6-6,.,TRBJ2-3,.
TGTGCCAGCAGTGAATATCGGGCGGGGCACATTCAGTACTTC,CASSEYRAGHIQYF,TRBV2,.,TRBJ2-4,many
TGTGCCAGCAGCCAAGCTCGGTCCACACTTTCCTACGAGCAGTACTTC,CASSQARSTLSYEQYF,TRBV3-1,.,TRBJ2-7,many
TGCGCCAGCAGCTTGGAGTGGGCTGAAAACCTGTTTTTT,CASSLEWAENLFF,TRBV5-1,.,TRBJ1-4,many
TGCGCCAGCAGGCTAACAGGGCCAAACACTGAAGCTTTCTTT,CASRLTGPNTEAFF,TRBV5-1,.,TRBJ1-1,few
TGTGCCAGCAGACCAACAGGGGTTAGCAATCAGCCCCAGCATTTT,CASRPTGVSNQPQHF,TRBV12-3/TRBV12-4,TRBD1,TRBJ1-5,many
TGTGCCAGCAGCGAACAGGGTCCGGGCAATCAGCCCCAGCATTTT,CASSEQGPGNQPQHF,TRBV7-9,.,TRBJ1-5,many
TGCAGTGCCAGCGGGCCGGGTAGGGGGAATACCTTGTTTAGGCAGTTCTTC,CSASGPGRGNTLFRQFF,TRBV20-1,.,TRBJ2-1,.
TGTGCCAGCAGCCACCGGACTAGCGGGGGAGATACGCAGTATTTT,CASSHRTSGGDTQYF,TRBV3-1,TRBD2,TRBJ2-3,many
TGTGCCAGCAGCTTACTAGCGGGAGGCTTCCTCTCCACAGATACGCAGTATTTT,CASSLLAGGFLSTDTQYF,TRBV11-2,TRBD2,TRBJ2-3,many
TGTGCCAGCAGCTTAATCGGACAGGGGAATGAAAAACTGTTTTTT,CASSLIGQGNEKLFF,TRBV11-2,TRBD1,TRBJ1-4,many
TGTGCCACCAGCAGTGGAGAGAACACTGAAGCTTTCTTT,CATSSGENTEAFF,TRBV15,.,TRBJ1-1,many
TGCAGTGCTAAATTGGTGTCCTACAATGAGCAGTTCTTC,CSAKLVSYNEQFF,TRBV20-1,.,TRBJ2-1,many
TGTGCCAGCAGCCAACAACCGGGACAGAACTATGGCTACACCTTC,CASSQQPGQNYGYTF,TRBV7-9,TRBD1,TRBJ1-2,.
TGTGCCAGCAGCTCCAGGGGCGCCTACGAGCAGTACTTC,CASSSRGAYEQYF,TRBV11-3,.,TRBJ2-7,many
TGTGCCAGCAGGGGGACAGGGGTTAGCAATGAGCAGTTCTTC,CASRGTGVSNEQFF,TRBV2,TRBD1,TRBJ2-1,.
TGCAGTGCTAGAGAAACGGGATACAATGAGCAGTTCTTC,CSARETGYNEQFF,TRBV20-1,.,TRBJ2-1,many
TGTGCCAGCCGTCCCGAGCGGGAGAGGCCAGATACGCAGTATTTT,CASRPERERPDTQYF,TRBV6-5,TRBD2,TRBJ2-3,.
TGTGCCAGCAGTCACGGTAGGGGACTATACAATGAGCAGTTCTTC,CASSHGRGLYNEQFF,TRBV6-5,TRBD2,TRBJ2-1,few
TGTGCCAGCAGTTACTTGGACGAGCAGTACTTC,CASSYLDEQYF,TRBV6-6,.,TRBJ2-7,many
TGTGCCAGCAGCCCGCAGGGGGTGAACACTGAAGCTTTCTTT,CASSPQGVNTEAFF,TRBV5-6,TRBD1,TRBJ1-1,.
TGCAGCGTTGCGATTGAGCAGTTCTTC,CSVAIEQFF,TRBV29-1,.,TRBJ2-1,once
TGTGCCAGCAGCTTAAGGGGACTCCGGGACAGGGGGTACAATGAGCAGTTCTTC,CASSLRGLRDRGYNEQFF,TRBV7-9,TRBD1,TRBJ2-1,many
TGTGCCAGCAGCCCAGGCGGCACAGGGGCTGAAAAACTGTTTTTT,CASSPGGTGAEKLFF,TRBV7-2,TRBD1,TRBJ1-4,many
TGTGCCAGCAGTGTTTCGCGGGGCGCTGGGGCCAACGTCCTGACTTTC,CASSVSRGAGANVLTF,TRBV2,.,TRBJ2-6,.
TGCGCCAGCAGCCAAGGACTAGCGGGAGTGGGTGAGCAGTTCTTC,CASSQGLAGVGEQFF,TRBV4-3,TRBD2,TRBJ2-1,many
TGTGCCAGCAGTCACGGCGGGGTTTTAAGCTCACCCCTCCACTTT,CASSHGGVLSSPLHF,TRBV6-5,.,TRBJ1-6,few
TGTGCCAGCAGCTCCACGACTAGCGGGTACTACGAGCAGTACTTC,CASSSTTSGYYEQYF,TRBV7-8,TRBD2,TRBJ2-7,many